This is a list of T cell receptor beta chains from one sample in a study of human T cells and chemical hapten exposure. In TCRdb, the RACE reads were re-called with MiXCR into one record per CDR3 protein. This table has under 95,000 distinct CDR3 sequences, roughly 8.5% appearing once. Sequenced: whole blood. The receptors come from a female donor in good health. Some clones in this sample may be carry-over from other donors' samples. CDR3s include the opening cysteine and the closing phenylalanine or tryptophan. A D gene is named only where the DNA matches it firmly. Only some rows state a clone size, as once, few, many or a class for expanded clones.

CAISERGDSYEQYF	TGTGCCATCAGTGAACGGGGTGATTCGTACGAGCAGTACTTC	NA	medium-sized	TRBJ2-7	TRBV10-3
CASSPSRLGTDTQYF	TGTGCCAGCTCACCAAGTAGGCTTGGCACAGATACGCAGTATTTT	NA	NA	TRBJ2-3	TRBV18
CASSEEGTVYGYTF	TGTGCCAGCAGTGAAGAGGGGACAGTCTATGGCTACACCTTC	TRBD1	many	TRBJ1-2	TRBV6-1
CASSEPGAHGNTIYF	TGTGCCAGCAGTGAACCGGGGGCTCATGGAAACACCATATATTTT	NA	NA	TRBJ1-3	TRBV25-1
CASSIGQHQETQYF	TGTGCCAGTAGTATCGGACAGCACCAAGAGACCCAGTACTTC	NA	many	TRBJ2-5	TRBV19
CASSLYPRAADTEAFF	TGTGCCAGCAGCTTATACCCCAGGGCAGCGGACACTGAAGCTTTCTTT	NA	NA	TRBJ1-1	TRBV11-2
CASSRSVGGQGEEKLFF	TGCGCCAGCAGCCGGTCGGTAGGGGGCCAAGGGGAAGAAAAACTGTTTTTT	TRBD1	NA	TRBJ1-4	TRBV5-1
CASSLTSGRAGIYNEQFF	TGTGCCAGCAGTCTCACTAGCGGGAGGGCCGGGATCTACAATGAGCAGTTCTTC	TRBD2	few	TRBJ2-1	TRBV28
CASSPPTGLGAEAFF	TGTGCCAGCAGTCCCCCGACAGGGTTGGGTGCTGAAGCTTTCTTT	TRBD1	many	TRBJ1-1	TRBV28
CASSQGQGSAYEQYF	TGTGCCAGCAGCCAAGGGCAGGGGTCAGCCTACGAGCAGTACTTC	NA	many	TRBJ2-7	TRBV14
CASTIPTTSGANVLTF	TGTGCCAGCACCATACCGACCACCTCTGGGGCCAACGTCCTGACTTTC	NA	many	TRBJ2-6	TRBV28
CASCPARGVLEQYF	TGTGCCAGCTGCCCGGCCAGGGGGGTCCTCGAGCAGTACTTC	NA	many	TRBJ2-7	TRBV2
CASSAGLAGSTDTQYF	TGTGCCAGCAGCGCCGGACTAGCGGGAAGCACAGATACGCAGTATTTT	TRBD2	many	TRBJ2-3	TRBV13
CASSLEPGGPNTQYF	TGTGCCAGCAGCTTAGAGCCGGGAGGGCCAAATACGCAGTATTTT	TRBD2	few	TRBJ2-3	TRBV7-2
CASSEEGVHEQYF	TGTGCCAGCAGTGAAGAGGGGGTCCACGAGCAGTACTTC	NA	NA	TRBJ2-7	TRBV6-1
CASSPGTTHTDTQYF	TGTGCCAGCAGTCCCGGGACTACCCACACAGATACGCAGTATTTT	TRBD2	many	TRBJ2-3	TRBV27
CASSLGTGPKWTQYF	TGTGCCAGCAGCCTAGGGACTGGGCCCAAGTGGACCCAGTACTTC	NA	many	TRBJ2-5	TRBV11-1
CASSPGPKIPDTQYF	TGCGCCAGCAGCCCGGGCCCTAAGATCCCAGATACGCAGTATTTT	NA	few	TRBJ2-3	TRBV5-1
CSARDLGRDGTDTQYF	TGCAGTGCTAGAGATTTAGGACGGGATGGCACAGATACGCAGTATTTT	NA	NA	TRBJ2-3	TRBV20-1
CASSPRVAGQETQYF	TGTGCCAGCAGCCCCCGAGTAGCGGGACAAGAGACCCAGTACTTC	TRBD2	few	TRBJ2-5	TRBV6-6
CASSPYTVNTEAFF	TGTGCCAGCAGCCCTTACACAGTGAACACTGAAGCTTTCTTT	NA	few	TRBJ1-1	TRBV5-4
CASSYLWGETQYF	TGTGCCAGCAGTTACCTGTGGGGAGAGACCCAGTACTTC	NA	NA	TRBJ2-5	TRBV6-6
CASWWGAEAFF	TGTGCCAGCTGGTGGGGGGCTGAAGCTTTCTTT	NA	medium-sized	TRBJ1-1	TRBV12-3/TRBV12-4
CASSQDLGLRRIIQYF	TGCGCCAGCAGCCAAGATCTTGGTCTACGAAGGATCATTCAGTACTTC	NA	NA	TRBJ2-4	TRBV4-3
CASTIMEGGTQYF	TGTGCCAGCACCATAATGGAGGGAGGGACCCAGTACTTC	NA	NA	TRBJ2-5	TRBV6-6
CASSIGPQNGGDTQYF	TGTGCCAGTAGTATCGGCCCGCAGAACGGGGGAGATACGCAGTATTTT	NA	few	TRBJ2-3	TRBV19
CASSIVAGGYTF	TGTGCCAGTAGTATAGTTGCGGGCGGCTACACCTTC	NA	many	TRBJ1-2	TRBV19
CASGSMNNEQFF	TGTGCTAGTGGTTCGATGAACAATGAGCAGTTCTTC	NA	NA	TRBJ2-1	TRBV12-5
CASKGEKLFF	TGTGCCAGCAAAGGCGAAAAACTGTTTTTT	NA	NA	TRBJ1-4	TRBV2
CASSSHLTSGRTVKRTDTQYF	TGCGCCAGCAGCTCCCACCTGACTAGCGGGAGAACGGTGAAGAGGACAGATACGCAGTATTTT	TRBD2	many	TRBJ2-3	TRBV5-1
CSAREGEKLFF	TGCAGTGCTAGAGAGGGCGAAAAACTGTTTTTT	NA	few	TRBJ1-4	TRBV20-1
CASSESESYGYTF	TGCGCCAGCAGTGAGTCGGAGTCCTATGGCTACACCTTC	NA	few	TRBJ1-2	TRBV10-2
CASRERGRTDTQYF	TGTGCCAGCAGAGAGCGGGGCCGCACAGATACGCAGTATTTT	TRBD2	many	TRBJ2-3	TRBV27
CASTHPVRLTEAFF	TGTGCCAGCACCCACCCCGTGAGGTTAACTGAAGCTTTCTTT	NA	many	TRBJ1-1	TRBV7-2
CASSQSVLAGGYYEQYF	TGCGCCAGCAGCCAAAGCGTACTAGCGGGAGGGTACTACGAGCAGTACTTC	TRBD2	many	TRBJ2-7	TRBV4-1
CASSLTGGRTDTQYF	TGTGCCAGCAGTTTAACCGGGGGACGCACAGATACGCAGTATTTT	NA	few	TRBJ2-3	TRBV12-3/TRBV12-4
CASAGIGKNIQYF	TGTGCCAGCGCAGGGATAGGCAAAAACATTCAGTACTTC	NA	NA	TRBJ2-4	TRBV28
CVSSFTGNSPLHF	TGTGTCAGCAGCTTTACCGGCAATTCACCCCTCCACTTT	NA	once	TRBJ1-6	TRBV5-6
CASSLGGQTSTDTQYF	TGTGCCAGCAGCTTAGGGGGGCAGACTAGCACAGATACGCAGTATTTT	NA	many	TRBJ2-3	TRBV7-3
CASSPRTGNAYSNQPQHF	TGTGCCAGTAGTCCCCGGACAGGGAACGCATATAGCAATCAGCCCCAGCATTTT	TRBD1	NA	TRBJ1-5	TRBV19
CAISESSGEAFF	TGTGCCATCAGTGAGTCTAGCGGTGAAGCTTTCTTT	NA	few	TRBJ1-1	TRBV10-3
CASSFRGHNEQFF	TGTGCCAGCAGCTTCCGGGGCCACAATGAGCAGTTCTTC	NA	many	TRBJ2-1	TRBV6-2/TRBV6-3
CASSLLGPQETQYF	TGCGCCAGCAGCTTGCTAGGCCCCCAGGAGACCCAGTACTTC	NA	many	TRBJ2-5	TRBV5-1
CASSGTSVSTDTQYF	TGTGCCAGCAGTGGGACTAGCGTAAGCACAGATACGCAGTATTTT	TRBD2	many	TRBJ2-3	TRBV2
CASSPGTPLQVYEQYF	TGTGCCAGCAGTCCTGGGACACCACTACAGGTGTACGAGCAGTACTTC	NA	few	TRBJ2-7	TRBV28
CASSLAGGIYEQYF	TGTGCCAGCAGCTTGGCAGGGGGTATCTACGAGCAGTACTTC	TRBD1	few	TRBJ2-7	TRBV7-2
CSVEAGAGGSSGYTF	TGCAGCGTTGAGGCAGGGGCAGGGGGCAGCTCTGGCTACACCTTC	TRBD1	NA	TRBJ1-2	TRBV29-1
CSVETSGANVLTF	TGCAGCGTTGAAACATCTGGGGCCAACGTCCTGACTTTC	NA	many	TRBJ2-6	TRBV29-1
CASSLAQTGSEAFF	TGTGCCAGCAGCTTAGCGCAGACAGGTTCTGAAGCTTTCTTT	NA	few	TRBJ1-1	TRBV7-9
CSALPPGNSYEQYF	TGCAGTGCCCTCCCTCCGGGCAATTCCTACGAGCAGTACTTC	NA	few	TRBJ2-7	TRBV20-1
CASSFRDRRGTGELFF	TGTGCCAGCAGTTTCCGGGACAGAAGGGGCACCGGGGAGCTGTTTTTT	TRBD1	many	TRBJ2-2	TRBV27
CASSLVYSNQPQHF	TGTGCCAGCAGTTTAGTATATAGCAATCAGCCCCAGCATTTT	NA	NA	TRBJ1-5	TRBV27
CASSQDWQGGTGELFF	TGTGCCAGCAGCCAAGACTGGCAGGGCGGCACCGGGGAGCTGTTTTTT	NA	once	TRBJ2-2	TRBV14
CASNPVGRGLSYNEQFF	TGTGCCAGCAACCCAGTCGGGAGGGGCCTCTCCTACAATGAGCAGTTCTTC	TRBD2	many	TRBJ2-1	TRBV14
CASSHYGYEQYF	TGTGCCAGCAGCCATTACGGGTACGAGCAGTACTTC	NA	few	TRBJ2-7	TRBV3-1
CSARIFPQAGGPGNEQFF	TGCAGTGCTAGAATCTTTCCTCAAGCGGGAGGGCCTGGCAATGAGCAGTTCTTC	TRBD2	few	TRBJ2-1	TRBV20-1
CSEGKREWGADTQYF	TGCAGTGAAGGGAAGCGGGAGTGGGGCGCAGATACGCAGTATTTT	TRBD2	many	TRBJ2-3	TRBV20-1
CASSYFPTGEAGELFF	TGTGCCAGCAGTTACTTTCCGACAGGGGAGGCCGGGGAGCTGTTTTTT	TRBD1	NA	TRBJ2-2	TRBV6-2/TRBV6-3
CASSPGTQYYGYTF	TGTGCCAGCAGCCCAGGGACCCAATACTATGGCTACACCTTC	NA	few	TRBJ1-2	TRBV5-6
CAWSSKGLYNQPQHF	TGTGCCTGGAGCTCTAAGGGACTTTACAATCAGCCCCAGCATTTT	NA	many	TRBJ1-5	TRBV30